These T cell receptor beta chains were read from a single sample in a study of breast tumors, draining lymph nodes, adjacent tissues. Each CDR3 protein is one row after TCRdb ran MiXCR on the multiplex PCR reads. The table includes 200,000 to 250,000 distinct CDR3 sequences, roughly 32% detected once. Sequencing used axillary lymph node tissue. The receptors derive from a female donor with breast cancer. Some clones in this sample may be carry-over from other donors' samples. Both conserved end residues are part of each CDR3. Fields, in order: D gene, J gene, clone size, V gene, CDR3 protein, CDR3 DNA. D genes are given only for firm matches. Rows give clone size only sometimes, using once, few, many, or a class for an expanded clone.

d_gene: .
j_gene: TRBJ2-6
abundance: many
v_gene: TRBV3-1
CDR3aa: CASSQGRAGANVLTF
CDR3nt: TGTGCCAGCAGCCAAGGGCGGGCGGGGGCCAACGTCCTGACTTTC

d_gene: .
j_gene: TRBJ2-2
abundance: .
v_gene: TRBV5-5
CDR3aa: CASSSGTGELFF
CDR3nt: TGCGCCAGCAGCTCCGGGACAGGGGAGCTGTTTTTT

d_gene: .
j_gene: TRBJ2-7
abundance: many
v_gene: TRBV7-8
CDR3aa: CASSVAGKNYEQYF
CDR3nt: TGTGCCAGCAGCGTCGCCGGGAAGAACTACGAGCAGTACTTC

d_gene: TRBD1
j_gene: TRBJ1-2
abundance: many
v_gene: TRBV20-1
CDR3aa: CSASARGRLYGYTF
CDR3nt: TGCAGTGCTAGTGCCAGGGGGCGCCTCTATGGCTACACCTTC

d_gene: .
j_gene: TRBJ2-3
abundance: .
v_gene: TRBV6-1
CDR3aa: CASSHWASDTQYF
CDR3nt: TGTGCCAGCAGTCACTGGGCCTCAGATACGCAGTATTTT

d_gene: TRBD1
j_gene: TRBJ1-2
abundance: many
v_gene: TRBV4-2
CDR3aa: CASSQGTGVDGYTF
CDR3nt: TGTGCCAGCAGCCAAGGAACAGGGGTGGATGGCTACACCTTC

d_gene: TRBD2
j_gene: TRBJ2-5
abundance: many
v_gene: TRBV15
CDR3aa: CATSPAPGLAGGNQETQYF
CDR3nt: TGTGCCACCAGCCCCGCCCCCGGACTAGCGGGAGGGAACCAAGAGACCCAGTACTTC

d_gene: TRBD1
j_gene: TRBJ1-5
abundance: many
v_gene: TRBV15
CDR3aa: CATRQGMNQPQHF
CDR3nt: TGTGCCACAAGACAGGGAATGAATCAGCCCCAGCATTTT

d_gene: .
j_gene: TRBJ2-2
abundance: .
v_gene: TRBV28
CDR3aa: CASKNGGTGEPFF
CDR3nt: TGTGCCAGCAAAAATGGGGGAACCGGGGAGCCGTTTTTT

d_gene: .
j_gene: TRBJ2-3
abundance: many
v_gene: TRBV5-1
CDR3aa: CASSLGVAETFTDTQYF
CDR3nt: TGCGCCAGCAGCTTGGGAGTAGCGGAAACCTTCACAGATACGCAGTATTTT

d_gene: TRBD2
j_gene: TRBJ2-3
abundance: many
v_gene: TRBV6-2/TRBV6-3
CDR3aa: CASRKPGLAGPTDTQYF
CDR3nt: TGTGCCAGCAGGAAACCGGGACTAGCGGGTCCCACAGATACGCAGTATTTT

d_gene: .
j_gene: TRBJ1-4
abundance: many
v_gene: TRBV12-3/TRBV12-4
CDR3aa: CASSSTLGSKAWGGANEKLFF
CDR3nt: TGTGCCAGCAGTTCGACACTGGGCAGCAAAGCTTGGGGAGGGGCTAATGAAAAACTGTTTTTT

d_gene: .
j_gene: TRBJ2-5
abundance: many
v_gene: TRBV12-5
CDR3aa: CASGLGRKAQETQYF
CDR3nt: TGTGCTAGTGGTTTGGGCCGTAAGGCCCAAGAGACCCAGTACTTC

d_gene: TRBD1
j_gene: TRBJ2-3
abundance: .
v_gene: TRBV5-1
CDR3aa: CASSLFRGRNTDTQYF
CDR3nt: TGCGCCAGCAGCTTGTTCAGGGGGCGAAACACAGATACGCAGTATTTT

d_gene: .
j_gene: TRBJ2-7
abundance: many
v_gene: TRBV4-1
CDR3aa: CASSLSPTGSETYEQYF
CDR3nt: TGCGCCAGCAGCCTATCACCTACCGGGTCGGAGACCTACGAGCAGTACTTC

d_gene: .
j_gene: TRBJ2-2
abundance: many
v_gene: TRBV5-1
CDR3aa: CASRRESDGELFF
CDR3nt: TGCGCCAGCAGGAGGGAGTCCGACGGGGAGCTGTTTTTT

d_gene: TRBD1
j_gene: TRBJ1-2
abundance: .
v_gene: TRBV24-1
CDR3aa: CATSDLSTGGYTF
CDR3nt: TGTGCCACCAGTGATCTCTCGACAGGGGGCTACACCTTC

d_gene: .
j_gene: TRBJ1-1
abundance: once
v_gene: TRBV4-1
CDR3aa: CASSRGQMYSRNTEAFF
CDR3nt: TGCGCCAGCAGCCGCGGACAGATGTATTCAAGGAACACTGAAGCTTTCTTT

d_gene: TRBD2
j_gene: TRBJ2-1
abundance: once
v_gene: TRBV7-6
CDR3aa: CASSFNSGSRDEQFF
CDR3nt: TGTGCCAGCAGCTTCAATAGCGGGAGCCGGGATGAGCAGTTCTTC

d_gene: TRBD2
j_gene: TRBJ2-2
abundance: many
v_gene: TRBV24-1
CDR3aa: CATSDPGRRGRVGELFF
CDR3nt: TGTGCCACCAGTGATCCCGGGAGGAGGGGCCGGGTCGGGGAGCTGTTTTTT